This passage covers 22 T cell receptor beta chains from one sample sequenced in a study of cytomegalovirus exposure and HLA in healthy donors. Primers included in the PCR were 60 Vbeta and 13 Jbeta primers. Repertoires were generated with immunoSEQ multiplex PCR, while TCRdb's copy carries only in-frame clones and drops some. The sample has fewer than 100,000 clones, and its top ten clones hold 3% to 4%. The specimen was PBMCs. The receptors stem from a man between 18 and 35 years old in good health and CMV-seropositive.

In nucleotides, the CDR3 is TGTGCCAGTAGTATGGCAGGGGGCACTGAAGCTTTCTTT. Amino acids: CASSMAGGTEAFF. The chain uses TRBV19 and TRBJ1-1; 7 bases fit TRBD1. Per the germline V gene, CDR1 is LNHDA and CDR2 is SQIVND (reference sequence). Trimming took 3 bases from V and 4 from J; bases not matched to a gene: 2. There are 13 residues in the CDR3. Based on the CDR3 plus reference TRBV19 and TRBJ1-1, the full variable domain is DGGITQSPKYLFRKEGQNVTLSCEQNLNHDAMYWYRQDPGQGLRLIYYSQIVNDFQKGDIAEGYSVSREKKESFPLTVTSAQKNPTAFYLCASSMAGGTEAFFGQGTRLTVV.

The chain joins TRBV6-5 to TRBJ1-2; TRBD1 might be the D (6 bases). The CDR3 runs 12 residues. Germline V gives CDR1 MNHEY, CDR2 SVGAGI. V was shortened by 5 bases and J by 8 bases, with 12 bases between the two germline ends. CDR3: CASSGQKGGYTF. DNA of the CDR3: TGTGCCAGCAGTGGACAGAAAGGGGGCTACACCTTC.

The chain couples TRBV6-1 to TRBJ1-1; D is perhaps TRBD1 (6 bases). Looked up from germline, CDR1 is MNHNS and CDR2 is SASEGT. Trimming shortened V by 4 bases and J by 3 bases, and 12 bases separated the two germline ends. This CDR3 has 14 amino acids. The DNA of the CDR3 is TGTGCCAGCAGTGCTAGACAGGAGTACACTGAAGCTTTCTTT. Protein sequence: CASSARQEYTEAFF.

The rearrangement joins TRBV5-1 to TRBJ2-2, with D hard to call. Between the trimmed V and J ends, which lost 0 bases and 6 bases, there was a span of 9 bases. This CDR3 is 14 amino acids long. The germline CDR1 and CDR2 sequences are SGHRS and YFSETQ. CDR3 in amino acids: CASSLGLDAGELFF. The DNA of the CDR3 is TGCGCCAGCAGCTTGGGCCTAGATGCCGGGGAGCTGTTTTTT.

V is TRBV28 and J is TRBJ2-7, with TRBD1 identical over 8 bases. From germline, CDR1 is MDHEN and CDR2 SYDVKM. J lost 3 bases, V lost 6 bases, and 10 bases had no gene match. This CDR3 has 15 residues. This CDR3 is CASRAIWDRYYEQYF. The CDR3 DNA reads TGTGCCAGCAGGGCTATTTGGGACAGGTACTACGAGCAGTACTTC. Full variable domain (remainder filled in from reference TRBV28 and TRBJ2-7): DVKVTQSSRYLVKRTGEKVFLECVQDMDHENMFWYRQDPGLGLRLIYFSYDVKMKEKGDIPEGYSVSREKKERFSLILESASTNQTSMYLCASRAIWDRYYEQYFGPGTRLTVT.

J is TRBJ2-1 and V is TRBV5-1; TRBD2 aligns across 9 bases. V shed 2 bases and J 0 bases; nucleotides not matched to a gene: 3. This CDR3 spans 16 amino acids. The V gene's germline CDR1 is SGHRS and CDR2 YFSETQ. CDR3 loop: CASSFSGRTSYNEQFF. The DNA of the CDR3 is TGCGCCAGCAGCTTCAGCGGGAGGACCTCCTACAATGAGCAGTTCTTC.

The V gene is TRBV19, the J gene TRBJ1-5; 8 bases agree with TRBD1. J gave up 4 bases and V 7 bases, and 18 bases lay outside the gene matches. Germline loops: CDR1 LNHDA, CDR2 SQIVND (reference sequence). CDR3 length: 18 residues. The DNA of the CDR3 is TGTGCCAGTACTCCCACCCCCAGGACAGGGTGGAGGAATCAGCCCCAGCATTTT. It yields the protein CASTPTPRTGWRNQPQHF.

The V call is TRBV4-1, the J call TRBJ1-4; the D is unclear. V was shortened by 4 bases and J by 8 bases, with 11 bases between the two germline ends. CDR1 is MGHRA, CDR2 YSYEKL, per germline. This CDR3 comprises 13 residues. In DNA, the CDR3 is TGCGCCAGCAGCCTCCGAGGAGAAGAAAAACTGTTTTTT. Encoded protein: CASSLRGEEKLFF.

The chain employs TRBV6-1 and TRBJ2-3; 9 positions match TRBD2. The CDR3 runs to 15 residues. Germline-derived CDR1 and CDR2 are MNHNS and SASEGT. V trimming: 2 bases; J trimming: 5 bases; junction bases outside the gene matches: 5. CDR3 sequence reads: CASSELAGLGDTQYF. As DNA, the CDR3 is TGTGCCAGCAGTGAACTAGCGGGATTAGGAGATACGCAGTATTTT.

This chain connects TRBV10-3 to TRBJ1-3, with 7 bases aligning to TRBD1. The CDR3 runs to 11 residues. V was pared by 8 bases and J by 8 bases, with 3 bases of the junction left unmatched. Germline CDR1 is ENHRY and CDR2 is SYGVKD. The CDR3 protein is CAIYDRDTIYF. CDR3 nucleotide sequence: TGTGCCATCTACGACAGGGACACCATATATTTT.

The rearrangement uses TRBV30 and TRBJ1-6, with D maybe TRBD1 (6 bases). V lost 4 bases, J lost 9 bases, and 13 bases lay in between. CDR1 and CDR2 (germline): GTSNPN, SVGIG (reference sequence). The CDR3 runs 13 residues. CDR3: CAWTRGSGSPLHF. The CDR3 DNA sequence: TGTGCCTGGACTAGGGGGAGCGGTTCACCCCTCCACTTT. Full variable domain (missing parts from reference TRBV30 and TRBJ1-6): SQTIHQWPATLVQPVGSPLSLECTVEGTSNPNLYWYRQAAGRGLQLLFYSVGIGQISSEVPQNLSASRPQDRQFILSSKKLLLSDSGFYLCAWTRGSGSPLHFGNGTRLTVT.

V and J are TRBV27 and TRBJ2-1; 8 nucleotides align to TRBD1. The CDR3 has 15 residues. V lost 7 bases, J lost 6 bases, and 11 bases stayed unmatched. In germline, CDR1 is MNHEY, CDR2 SMNVEV (reference sequence). The CDR3: CASTPQWDRTNEQFF. CDR3 bases: TGTGCCAGCACTCCACAGTGGGACAGGACCAATGAGCAGTTCTTC.

The rearrangement links TRBV29-1 to TRBJ1-1; D remains unclear. CDR3 length: 14 amino acids. The germline CDR1 and CDR2 sequences are SQVTM and ANQGSEA. V shed 7 bases and J shed 1 base, with 16 bases lying between them. As DNA, the CDR3 is TGCAGCGGGATAGGTAGGTCGGGGAACACTGAAGCTTTCTTT. It encodes CSGIGRSGNTEAFF.

The chain employs TRBV7-2 and TRBJ2-7; 9 bases align to TRBD1. Trimming removed 2 bases from V and 5 bases from J; junction bases left unmatched: 4. Germline loops: CDR1 SGHTA, CDR2 FQGNSA. CDR3 size: 14 residues. The CDR3 nucleotides read TGTGCCAGCAGCTTAAGGACAGGGGAAAACGAGCAGTACTTC. It is translated as CASSLRTGENEQYF.

The gene calls are TRBV7-8 and TRBJ1-4, with 11 positions matching TRBD1. J was trimmed by 8 bases and V by 0 bases; bases with no gene match: 5. This CDR3 is built from 16 residues. Per the germline V gene, CDR1 is SGHVS and CDR2 is FQNEAQ. This CDR3 is CASSLATGTGGEKLFF. The CDR3 nucleotides read TGTGCCAGCAGCTTAGCTACCGGGACAGGGGGAGAAAAACTGTTTTTT.

The chain joins TRBV6-1 to TRBJ2-5; 7 bases align to TRBD1. CDR3 length equals 15 residues. Germline CDR1 MNHNS, CDR2 SASEGT. The V gene end was trimmed by 4 bases and the J gene end by 0 bases; junction bases not matched to a gene: 5. The DNA for the CDR3 is TGTGCCAGCAGTGTTGTCACAGGGGACCAAGAGACCCAGTACTTC. Its protein is CASSVVTGDQETQYF.

The chain recombines TRBV6-1 with TRBJ1-4, with D maybe TRBD1 (6 bases). The CDR3 consists of 14 residues. V lost 4 bases and J lost 0, with 6 bases in between. Germline assignment: CDR1 MNHNS and CDR2 SASEGT. CDR3 loop: CASSAGATNEKLFF. As DNA, the CDR3 is TGTGCCAGCAGTGCAGGGGCAACTAATGAAAAACTGTTTTTT.

This chain uses TRBV6-7 with TRBJ2-6; the match to TRBD1 covers 7 bases. TRBV6-7 is reported as an ORF; its role is uncertain. The CDR3 runs 17 residues. V was clipped by 6 bases and J by 1 base; unmatched bases: 9. The CDR3 region is CASSSPGQSSGANVLTF. Written as DNA, the CDR3 is TGTGCCAGCAGCTCTCCGGGACAGAGTTCTGGGGCCAACGTCCTGACTTTC.

The chain couples TRBV9 to TRBJ2-1; 13 bases align to TRBD2. This CDR3 region has 17 residues. J was trimmed by 8 bases and V by 2 bases; bases with no gene match: 10. Germline assignment: CDR1 SGDLS and CDR2 YYNGEE. The CDR3 protein is CASSVPSLAGGPYEQFF. Written as DNA, the CDR3 is TGTGCCAGCAGCGTCCCCTCACTAGCGGGAGGGCCGTATGAGCAGTTCTTC.

V is TRBV5-1 and J is TRBJ1-5; 7 bases fit TRBD1. The germline CDR1 and CDR2 sequences are SGHRS and YFSETQ. CDR3 size: 18 residues. The ends lost 8 bases at V and 1 base at J; junction bases unmatched: 18. The CDR3 DNA is TGCGCCAGACCCCTCAGCTACTTAGGGGGACAGAGCAATCAGCCCCAGCATTTT. Its translation: CARPLSYLGGQSNQPQHF.

This sequence joins TRBV18 and TRBJ2-7; 10 positions match TRBD2. The V and J ends lost 2 bases and 6 bases, in that order; junction bases with no gene match: 7. The CDR3 runs 15 residues. CDR1 KGHSH and CDR2 LQKENI come from the germline V gene. CDR3 DNA: TGTGCCAGCTCACCATTATTAGCGGGAGGCGGCGAGCAGTACTTC. It specifies CASSPLLAGGGEQYF.

The chain employs TRBV5-1 and TRBJ2-1; TRBD2 matches 7 bases. The V and J ends lost 0 bases and 5 bases, in that order; junction bases with no gene match: 8. This CDR3 has 16 amino acids. Germline CDR1 is SGHRS and CDR2 is YFSETQ. Here the CDR3 reads CASSLEAGEWNNEQFF. The CDR3 DNA follows: TGCGCCAGCAGCTTGGAGGCGGGAGAATGGAACAATGAGCAGTTCTTC.